These 28 T cell receptor beta chains were sequenced from one sample in a study of spatial heterogeneity in lung cancer (dated by TCRdb to about 2019). Preparation of the library involved 5' RACE. Sequencing relied on a NextSeq 500. Using fastp at Q25 and MiXCR, TCRdb reprocessed the public reads and kept productive beta chains. Duplicate CDR3 protein sequences are folded into a single record with the most common DNA and genes. The sample table records some 38,000 distinct CDR3 sequences; 7.5% to 8% of these occur just once. The top ten constitute under 30% of the sample. The time point label for this specimen denotes: sample taken at primary tumor resection. Whole RNA extracted from tumor and nontumor lung tissue, or from cryopreserved PBMC samples, was used for TCR sequencing without cell sorting. The sequences come from PBMCs, collected at surgery. These receptors were taken from a male donor with early-stage non-small cell lung cancer.

The gene calls are TRBV7-2 and TRBJ2-3; D unclear. Per germline, CDR1 SGHTA and CDR2 FQGNSA. CDR3 length: 12 amino acids. V dropped 2 bases and J dropped 4 bases, with 4 bases sitting between them. The CDR3 loop is CASSLIPDTQYF. CDR3 bases: TGTGCCAGCAGCTTAATTCCAGATACGCAGTATTTT.

Concerning this clonotype: A much larger clone is a single base away; this may be a read error. The CDR3 here is CASSALASDGNTIYF. In nucleotides, the CDR3 is TGTGCCAGCAGTGCCCTGGCTTCAGATGGAAACACCATATATTTT. This chain uses TRBV12-3 or TRBV12-4 with TRBJ1-3; D is unresolved. The V end was cut by 5 bases, the J end by 3 bases, with 14 bases between. This CDR3 comprises 15 residues.

This clonotype was detected many times. The chain links TRBV10-3 to TRBJ2-1; 11 bases fit TRBD2. J was trimmed by 5 bases and V by 6 bases; bases with no gene match: 0. Per the germline V gene, CDR1 is ENHRY and CDR2 is SYGVKD. This CDR3 has 13 residues. CDR3 DNA sequence: TGTGCCATCAGGGGACTAGCGGACAATGAGCAGTTCTTC. Encoded protein: CAIRGLADNEQFF.

At least ten counts were recorded for this clonotype. This chain connects TRBV18 to TRBJ1-1, with a tentative D call TRBD1 (5 bases). Germline values: CDR1 KGHSH, CDR2 LQKENI. With 3 bases removed from V and 0 bases from J, the gap between germline ends came to 8 bases. The CDR3 consists of 14 residues. DNA for the CDR3: TGTGCCAGCTCACCCGGGACGCTGAACACTGAAGCTTTCTTT. Translation: CASSPGTLNTEAFF. The full variable domain, with the rest looked up from reference TRBV18 and TRBJ1-1, is NAGVMQNPRHLVRRRGQEARLRCSPMKGHSHVYWYRQLPEEGLKFMVYLQKENIIDESGMPKERFSAEFPKEGPSILRIQQVVRGDSAAYFCASSPGTLNTEAFFGQGTRLTVV.

This clonotype was seen more than once but under ten times. This rearrangement joins TRBV7-3 to TRBJ1-2; D call uncertain. This CDR3 is built from 14 residues. Trimming removed 5 bases from V and 4 bases from J, with 14 bases in between. Germline V gene data show CDR1 as SGHTA and CDR2 as FQGTGA. This chain's CDR3 is CASSPRVDSYGYTF. The CDR3 region has the DNA TGTGCCAGCAGCCCGAGAGTAGATTCCTATGGCTACACCTTC.

A few counts support this clonotype. The rearrangement links TRBV25-1 to TRBJ2-3, with D hard to call. The CDR3 contains 11 residues. From germline, CDR1 is MGHDK and CDR2 SYGVNS. V was cut by 3 bases and J by 8 bases, with 6 bases left in between. The CDR3 protein is CASSDHRTQYF. Here the CDR3 DNA reads TGTGCCAGCAGTGATCACCGTACGCAGTATTTT. Complete variable domain (other parts from reference TRBV25-1 and TRBJ2-3): EADIYQTPRYLVIGTGKKITLECSQTMGHDKMYWYQQDPGMELHLIHYSYGVNSTEKGDLSSESTVSRIRTEHFPLTLESARPSHTSQYLCASSDHRTQYFGPGTRLTVL.

This clonotype was counted a few times. The rearrangement links TRBV4-2 to TRBJ2-1; D remains unclear. This CDR3 has 14 residues. Germline CDR1 reads LGHNA; CDR2 reads YNFKEQ. The germline V and J ends were trimmed by 0 bases and 9 bases, with 12 bases remaining between them. CDR3 sequence reads: CASSQDLLVGEQFF. The CDR3 DNA sequence: TGTGCCAGCAGCCAAGATCTTTTAGTAGGTGAGCAGTTCTTC.

This clonotype was picked up a small number of times. This sequence joins TRBV7-2 and TRBJ2-7; weak D call: TRBD2 (6 bases). Trimming stripped 3 bases from V and 2 bases from J, with 8 bases between. Germline-derived CDR1 and CDR2 are SGHTA and FQGNSA. CDR3 size: 13 residues. The CDR3 sequence: CASSFGGAYEQYF. In nucleotides, the CDR3 is TGTGCCAGCAGCTTTGGAGGGGCCTACGAGCAGTACTTC.

This clonotype has a count of ten or more. The J gene is TRBJ1-5, the V gene TRBV10-3; possible D gene TRBD1, 5 bases. The CDR3 has 15 residues. V gave up 3 bases and J gave up 4 bases, with 13 bases separating them. Germline assignment: CDR1 ENHRY and CDR2 SYGVKD. CDR3 in amino acids: CAISDPDSLNQPQHF. The CDR3 nucleotides read TGTGCCATCAGTGACCCCGACAGTTTGAATCAGCCCCAGCATTTT.

This clonotype has a count of ten or more. The rearrangement joins TRBV4-3 to TRBJ1-4; D is undetermined. The germline V and J ends were trimmed by 0 bases and 0 bases, with 8 bases remaining between them. Germline-derived CDR1 and CDR2 are LGHNA and YSLEER. CDR3 length: 16 amino acids. CDR3 nucleotide sequence: TGCGCCAGCAGCCAAGACGCAGGTGCAACTAATGAAAAACTGTTTTTT. This codes for CASSQDAGATNEKLFF.

This clonotype occurred a few times. This chain connects TRBV6-5 to TRBJ1-2; 11 bases map to TRBD1. The CDR3 length is 14 residues. Trimming cost V 2 bases and J 5 bases; bases outside gene matches: 1. Germline V lookup: CDR1 MNHEY, CDR2 SVGAGI. The CDR3 here is CASSYRDRGYGYTF. The CDR3 DNA reads TGTGCCAGCAGTTACCGGGACAGGGGGTATGGCTACACCTTC.

This clonotype appeared many times. J is TRBJ2-1 and V is TRBV7-9, with no clear D. The CDR3 is 13 amino acids. Germline CDR1 SEHNR, CDR2 FQNEAQ (reference sequence). Trimming took 4 bases from V and 2 from J, leaving 6 bases between them. In nucleotides, the CDR3 is TGTGCCAGCAGCTGGAGCCCCTACAATGAGCAGTTCTTC. This codes for CASSWSPYNEQFF.

This clonotype has at least ten counts. This chain joins TRBV27 and TRBJ2-3; no clear D. The ends were cut back, 2 bases at V and 2 bases at J, with 8 bases in the middle. The CDR3 consists of 14 residues. Germline V gene sequence: CDR1 MNHEY, CDR2 SMNVEV (reference sequence). The CDR3: CASSLLSLTDTQYF. The CDR3 bases are TGTGCCAGCAGTTTACTTAGCCTCACAGATACGCAGTATTTT.

In this sample, this clonotype turned up a few times. The J gene is TRBJ2-7, the V gene TRBV7-2, with 9 positions matching TRBD2. V trimming: 4 bases; J trimming: 4 bases; junction bases outside the gene matches: 5. CDR3 length: 14 amino acids. In germline, CDR1 is SGHTA, CDR2 FQGNSA. The DNA for the CDR3 is TGTGCCAGCAGCTCCTCGGCGGGGGGGTACGAGCAGTACTTC. It specifies CASSSSAGGYEQYF.

This clonotype was seen a few times. V and J are TRBV19 and TRBJ1-5; D not certain. The CDR3 covers 13 residues. Trimming left V 7 bases short and J 3 bases short, with 10 bases between. Germline lookup yields CDR1 LNHDA and CDR2 SQIVND (reference sequence). Written as DNA, the CDR3 is TGTGCCAGTATAGGAGACTACAATCAGCCCCAGCATTTT. This translates into CASIGDYNQPQHF.

This clonotype showed up just a few times. The chain joins TRBV11-3 to TRBJ2-1, with 9 bases matching TRBD1. The CDR3 runs 18 residues. The J segment lost 2 bases and the V segment lost 2 bases, leaving 10 bases of the junction unmatched. Germline V CDR1 and CDR2: SGHNT, YENEEA. CDR3: CASSLLSLGDRAYNEQFF. CDR3 bases: TGTGCCAGCAGCTTATTATCCCTTGGGGACAGGGCCTACAATGAGCAGTTCTTC. The variable domain in full, with the rest retrieved from reference TRBV11-3 and TRBJ2-1, is EAGVVQSPRYKIIEKKQPVAFWCNPISGHNTLYWYLQNLGQGPELLIRYENEEAVDDSQLPKDRFSAERLKGVDSTLKIQPAELGDSAVYLCASSLLSLGDRAYNEQFFGPGTRLTVL.

In this sample, this clonotype turned up a few times. The V call is TRBV30, the J call TRBJ1-4; no firm D call. The CDR3 extends over 13 amino acids. Germline-derived CDR1 and CDR2 are GTSNPN and SVGIG (reference sequence). V was cut by 0 bases and J by 6 bases, with 8 bases left in between. The CDR3 nucleotides read TGTGCCTGGAGTGTACACGGGTATGAAAAACTGTTTTTT. This sequence encodes CAWSVHGYEKLFF.

This clonotype came up many times. CDR3 region: CASSQVVGDTGELFF. The CDR3 bases are TGCGCCAGCAGCCAAGTGGTTGGGGACACCGGGGAGCTGTTTTTT. This rearrangement joins TRBV4-3 to TRBJ2-2; the D is unclear. CDR3 length: 15 amino acids. Between the trimmed V and J ends, which lost 1 base and 3 bases, there was a span of 9 bases. Germline CDR1 and CDR2: LGHNA and YSLEER.

This clonotype was found a few times. The rearrangement uses TRBV2 and TRBJ2-4; D might be TRBD1 or TRBD2, each matching 6 bases. The V and J ends lost 7 bases and 3 bases respectively, with 13 bases between them. This CDR3 contains 14 residues. The germline V gene has CDR1 SNHLY and CDR2 FYNNEI. The CDR3 DNA follows: TGTGCCAGCATACCAAGGGGGGTCAAAAACATTCAGTACTTC. Translation: CASIPRGVKNIQYF.

The chain employs TRBV7-2 and TRBJ1-1; 10 bases map to TRBD1. With V trimmed by 5 bases and J by 4 bases, 4 bases remained unmatched. In germline, CDR1 is SGHTA, CDR2 FQGNSA. The CDR3 contains 14 residues. The CDR3 DNA reads TGTGCCAGCAGCCTTGACAGGGGGCCCACTGAAGCTTTCTTT. Amino acid sequence: CASSLDRGPTEAFF.

There are many counts of this clonotype. The chain links TRBV5-1 to TRBJ2-4; tentatively, D is TRBD2 (6 bases). The CDR3 extends over 16 amino acids. Germline V gene lookup returns CDR1 SGHRS and CDR2 YFSETQ. V lost 4 bases to trimming and J lost 0 bases, with 14 bases between them. CDR3 bases: TGCGCCAGCAGCCCGTCCGGGGGTTTAGCCAAAAACATTCAGTACTTC. As protein: CASSPSGGLAKNIQYF.

In its sample, this clonotype was seen many times. This chain joins TRBV12-3 or TRBV12-4 and TRBJ2-5, with 8 bases identical to TRBD1. The CDR3 spans 14 residues. V lost 7 bases to trimming and J lost 2 bases; unmatched junction nucleotides: 6. CDR3 loop: CASIRTGRQETQYF. Written as DNA, the CDR3 is TGTGCCAGCATAAGGACAGGGAGGCAAGAGACCCAGTACTTC.

The chain is built from TRBV7-2 and TRBJ1-5; the match to TRBD1 covers 7 bases. Germline CDR1 reads SGHTA; CDR2 reads FQGNSA. The CDR3 contains 15 residues. The V segment lost 5 bases and the J segment 2 bases; nucleotides outside the gene matches: 6. The CDR3 region is CASSPEGTGNQPQHF. DNA of the CDR3: TGTGCCAGCAGCCCAGAGGGGACAGGCAATCAGCCCCAGCATTTT. Complete variable domain (other parts from reference TRBV7-2 and TRBJ1-5): GAGVSQSPSNKVTEKGKDVELRCDPISGHTALYWYRQSLGQGLEFLIYFQGNSAPDKSGLPSDRFSAERTGGSVSTLTIQRTQQEDSAVYLCASSPEGTGNQPQHFGDGTRLSIL.

The chain carries TRBV7-9 and TRBJ2-5; TRBD1 matches 11 bases. This CDR3 contains 16 residues. Germline loops: CDR1 SEHNR, CDR2 FQNEAQ (reference sequence). V was clipped by 3 bases and J by 6 bases; unmatched bases: 9. The CDR3 sequence: CASSLTRDRGRKTQYF. The CDR3, as DNA: TGTGCCAGCAGCTTGACCCGGGACAGGGGGAGAAAGACCCAGTACTTC.

In this sample, this clonotype turned up many times. The chain has TRBV5-1 and TRBJ2-1; TRBD2 agrees at 9 bases. Looked up from germline, CDR1 is SGHRS and CDR2 is YFSETQ. CDR3 length: 16 amino acids. Trimming cost V 4 bases and J 7 bases; bases outside gene matches: 12. In nucleotides, the CDR3 is TGCGCCAGCAGCCCGAGGACTAGCGCGGGTTTTAATGAGCAGTTCTTC. Translating it yields CASSPRTSAGFNEQFF.

This clonotype has at least ten counts. The chain has TRBV7-2 and TRBJ2-1; 7 nucleotides line up with TRBD2. CDR1 SGHTA and CDR2 FQGNSA come from the germline V gene. The CDR3 loop spans 16 amino acids. The V segment lost 0 bases and the J segment 2 bases; nucleotides outside the gene matches: 4. The CDR3 spells CASSLASGVPYNEQFF. In nucleotides, the CDR3 is TGTGCCAGCAGCTTAGCGAGCGGGGTCCCCTACAATGAGCAGTTCTTC.

For this clonotype: A much larger clone differs from this one at a single base, so this may be a read error. The V gene is TRBV9, the J gene TRBJ1-4, with 7 bases fitting TRBD1. Germline CDR1 is SGDLS and CDR2 is YYNGEE. The CDR3 extends over 14 amino acids. CDR3: CASIIRDRSEELFF. CDR3 sequence (DNA): TGTGCCAGCATTATACGGGACAGATCTGAAGAACTGTTTTTT.

This clonotype appeared a few times. V and J are TRBV7-2 and TRBJ2-5, with D perhaps TRBD2 (6 bases). Germline V gives CDR1 SGHTA, CDR2 FQGNSA. With 1 base removed from V and 5 bases from J, the gap between germline ends came to 11 bases. This CDR3 is built from 14 residues. CDR3 residues: CASSLVGSYETQYF. Written as DNA, the CDR3 is TGTGCCAGCAGCTTAGTCGGGAGTTATGAGACCCAGTACTTC.